The next 15 T cell receptor beta chains were all read from a single sample in a study of cytomegalovirus exposure and HLA in healthy donors. PCR employed 60 Vbeta and 13 Jbeta primers. Clones were read by immunoSEQ multiplex PCR, and TCRdb kept only the in-frame ones, dropping some. The table includes 95,000 or so clones, about 73% detected once. Sequencing was performed on PBMCs. Receptors originate from a woman in her forties or fifties in good health and CMV-seropositive.

The rearrangement joins TRBV7-6 to TRBJ2-3; 9 positions match TRBD2. This CDR3 is built from 15 residues. The V segment lost 2 bases and the J segment 3 bases; nucleotides outside the gene matches: 3. Germline V CDR1 and CDR2: SGHVS, FNYEAQ. CDR3 residues: CASSLSSGRTDTQYF. The CDR3 nucleotides are TGTGCCAGCAGCTTAAGTAGCGGGAGAACAGATACGCAGTATTTT.

V usage is TRBV7-6 and J usage is TRBJ2-7; 7 bases map to TRBD1. The junction had 3 bases not matched to a gene; V was cut back by 1 base and J by 3 bases. The CDR3 consists of 14 residues. In germline, CDR1 is SGHVS, CDR2 FNYEAQ. The CDR3 region is CASSLGDSIYEQYF. In DNA form, the CDR3 reads TGTGCCAGCAGCTTAGGGGACAGCATCTACGAGCAGTACTTC.

V and J are TRBV7-2 and TRBJ1-5; D is perhaps TRBD1 (5 bases). Trimming shortened V by 3 bases and J by 11 bases, and 14 bases separated the two germline ends. The CDR3 has 13 residues. Germline CDR1 is SGHTA and CDR2 is FQGNSA. CDR3 amino acids: CASSFEAGRAQHF. For the CDR3, the DNA is TGTGCCAGCAGCTTCGAGGCAGGCAGGGCCCAGCATTTT.

V usage is TRBV28 and J usage is TRBJ2-5; 8 bases are shared with TRBD1. This CDR3 comprises 16 residues. V shed 7 bases, J shed 5 bases, and the junction held 15 bases outside the gene matches. Germline CDR1 is MDHEN and CDR2 is SYDVKM. CDR3 nucleotide sequence: TGTGCCAGCACGGGGTTCGGACAGGGCTTTTTGGAGACCCAGTACTTC. It codes for CASTGFGQGFLETQYF.

This clone was seen only a few times. The CDR3 coding sequence is TGCGCCAGCAGCTTGTCTAGATTGTTCGACGAGCAGTACTTC. It translates to CASSLSRLFDEQYF. The V call is TRBV5-1, the J call TRBJ2-7; D remains ambiguous. Germline CDR1 is SGHRS and CDR2 is YFSETQ. V was pared by 1 base and J by 5 bases, with 13 bases between. The CDR3 runs to 14 residues.

This chain joins TRBV5-4 and TRBJ2-1, with D possibly being TRBD2 (6 bases). V was pared by 0 bases and J by 7 bases, with 11 bases between. The CDR3 runs to 14 residues. Germline V gives CDR1 SGHNT, CDR2 YYREEE (reference sequence). CDR3: CASSLVAGTNEQFF. The CDR3 DNA reads TGTGCCAGCAGCTTGGTGGCGGGAACTAATGAGCAGTTCTTC. The variable domain in full, completed from reference TRBV5-4 and TRBJ2-1, reads ETGVTQSPTHLIKTRGQQVTLRCSSQSGHNTVSWYQQALGQGPQFIFQYYREEENGRGNFPPRFSGLQFPNYSSELNVNALELDDSALYLCASSLVAGTNEQFFGPGTRLTVL.

V usage is TRBV28 and J usage is TRBJ1-1; 7 bases fit TRBD1. This CDR3 contains 13 residues. The junction had 6 bases not matched to a gene; V was cut back by 5 bases and J by 6 bases. Germline CDR1 is MDHEN and CDR2 is SYDVKM. The CDR3 sequence is CASSTGVRAEAFF. The DNA for the CDR3 is TGTGCCAGCAGTACAGGGGTGCGGGCTGAAGCTTTCTTT.

This chain joins TRBV7-9 and TRBJ1-4; 7 bases agree with TRBD1. The junction had 7 bases not matched to a gene; V was cut back by 1 base and J by 8 bases. In germline, CDR1 is SEHNR, CDR2 FQNEAQ (reference sequence). This CDR3 has 15 residues. As DNA, the CDR3 is TGTGCCAGCAGCTTAGTCCGGGACAGAGGCGAAAAACTGTTTTTT. The encoded protein is CASSLVRDRGEKLFF.

This chain uses TRBV7-9 with TRBJ2-3; a weak D match, TRBD1 (6 bases). This CDR3 has 17 residues. CDR1 is SEHNR and CDR2 is FQNEAQ in the germline V gene (reference sequence). V lost 0 bases to trimming and J lost 2 bases, with 15 bases between them. In DNA form, the CDR3 reads TGTGCCAGCAGCTTAGCGCTTTCGGACAGCACCACAGATACGCAGTATTTT. Residues: CASSLALSDSTTDTQYF.

The chain is built from TRBV6-1 and TRBJ2-5; TRBD2 matches at 7 bases. Per the germline V gene, CDR1 is MNHNS and CDR2 is SASEGT. V shed 4 bases, J shed 2 bases, and the junction held 4 bases outside the gene matches. The CDR3 has 14 residues. DNA of the CDR3: TGTGCCAGCAGTGGCACTAGCGAACAAGAGACCCAGTACTTC. This encodes CASSGTSEQETQYF.

V and J are TRBV7-2 and TRBJ1-3, with a weak D call TRBD1 (5 bases). Between the trimmed V and J ends, which lost 5 bases and 1 base, there was a span of 18 bases. Germline values: CDR1 SGHTA, CDR2 FQGNSA. This CDR3 is 17 amino acids long. CDR3 in amino acids: CASSLTPSGGSGNTIYF. CDR3 DNA sequence: TGTGCCAGCAGCCTCACCCCCTCGGGGGGGTCTGGAAACACCATATATTTT.

This chain joins TRBV25-1 and TRBJ1-4; TRBD1 is a possible D gene (5 bases). The CDR3 covers 17 residues. Trimming removed 1 base at V and 5 bases at J, with 17 bases between. The germline V gene has CDR1 MGHDK and CDR2 SYGVNS. The CDR3 loop reads CASSEFTGRGMNEKLFF. The CDR3 DNA sequence: TGTGCCAGCAGTGAATTTACAGGTCGGGGGATGAATGAAAAACTGTTTTTT.

This chain uses TRBV28 with TRBJ1-5; D is ambiguous. The CDR3 runs to 12 residues. Germline V gene lookup returns CDR1 MDHEN and CDR2 SYDVKM. V lost 8 bases and J 5 bases, leaving 10 bases between the germline ends. The CDR3 loop is CASHILHQPQHF. In DNA form, the CDR3 reads TGTGCCAGCCACATTTTGCATCAGCCCCAGCATTTT.

J is TRBJ1-1 and V is TRBV9; D unclear. This CDR3 comprises 15 residues. Trimming took off 0 bases at V and 4 bases at J, with 13 bases between the two ends. Germline-derived CDR1 and CDR2 are SGDLS and YYNGEE. CDR3 amino acids: CASSVVGEGGTEAFF. The CDR3 nucleotides read TGTGCCAGCAGCGTAGTTGGGGAGGGTGGCACTGAAGCTTTCTTT.

The CDR3 region is CASSLGTGMRSEQYF. DNA for the CDR3: TGTGCCAGCAGCTTAGGGACAGGGATGCGTTCCGAGCAGTACTTC. V gene TRBV7-6 combines with J gene TRBJ2-5; 8 nucleotides align to TRBD1. The J call may be faulty, since TRBJ2-7 better matches the DNA end. The CDR3 contains 15 residues. CDR1 and CDR2 (germline): SGHVS, FNYEAQ.